Detailed here is one T cell receptor (beta chain). Its matching antigen is unknown. Other DNA sequences in the sample encode the same CDR3. The record originates from a study of cytomegalovirus exposure and HLA in healthy donors. Study as a whole: Samples from HLA-typed donors yielded 65 million to 85 million unique TCRs in an early data release. Study-wide points: Previous analysis showed most TCR beta V segments were productive about 87% or about 30% of the time. Presence/absence analyses assumed roughly uniform sequencing depth across donors. Immune exposure was documented only through CMV serostatus.

This PCR relied on a set of 60 Vbeta primers and 13 Jbeta primers. Method: immunoSEQ multiplex PCR; TCRdb's copy keeps in-frame clones and lacks some. This sample's clone table lists 55,000 to 75,000 clones. CDR1 and CDR2 (germline): MNHNS, SASEGT. The CDR3 length is 15 residues. After removal of 6 bases from V and 3 bases from J, the junction contained 5 bases not matched to a gene. Sample: PBMCs. The sequence derives from a male donor in good health and CMV-seronegative. This chain uses TRBV6-1 with TRBJ2-3; TRBD2 matches 11 bases. The CDR3 DNA reads TGTGCCAGCAGGTTACTAGCGGGGGTGACAGATACGCAGTATTTT. Amino acids: CASRLLAGVTDTQYF.